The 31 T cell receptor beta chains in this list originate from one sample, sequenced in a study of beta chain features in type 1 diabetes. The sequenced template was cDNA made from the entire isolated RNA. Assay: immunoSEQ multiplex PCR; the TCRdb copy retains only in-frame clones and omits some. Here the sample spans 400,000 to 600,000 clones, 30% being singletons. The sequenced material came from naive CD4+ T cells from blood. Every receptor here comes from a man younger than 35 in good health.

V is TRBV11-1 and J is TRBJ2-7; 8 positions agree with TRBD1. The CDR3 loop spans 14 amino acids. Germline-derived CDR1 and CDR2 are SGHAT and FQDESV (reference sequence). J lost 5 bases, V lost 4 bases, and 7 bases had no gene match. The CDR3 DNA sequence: TGTGCCAGCAGCTATCGGCCAGGGGGCAACGAGCAGTACTTC. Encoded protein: CASSYRPGGNEQYF.

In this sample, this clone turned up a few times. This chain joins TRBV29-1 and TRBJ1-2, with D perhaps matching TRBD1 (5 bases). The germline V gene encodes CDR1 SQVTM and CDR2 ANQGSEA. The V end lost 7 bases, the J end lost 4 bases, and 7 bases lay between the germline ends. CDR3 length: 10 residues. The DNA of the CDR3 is TGCAGCGGAGACAGCTATGGCTACACCTTC. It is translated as CSGDSYGYTF.

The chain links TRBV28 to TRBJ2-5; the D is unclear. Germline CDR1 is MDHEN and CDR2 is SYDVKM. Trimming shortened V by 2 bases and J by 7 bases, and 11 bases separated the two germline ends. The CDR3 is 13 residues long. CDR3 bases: TGTGCCAGCAGTTTACTGGAGCACGGGACCCAGTACTTC. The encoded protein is CASSLLEHGTQYF.

CDR3 sequence (DNA): TGCAGCGTTGCTAGCGGGAGGCCAGATACGCAGTATTTT. Protein sequence: CSVASGRPDTQYF. The chain has TRBV29-1 and TRBJ2-3; 11 bases agree with TRBD2. The CDR3 is 13 amino acids. CDR1 and CDR2 (germline): SQVTM, ANQGSEA. With V trimmed by 4 bases and J by 4 bases, 1 base remained unmatched.

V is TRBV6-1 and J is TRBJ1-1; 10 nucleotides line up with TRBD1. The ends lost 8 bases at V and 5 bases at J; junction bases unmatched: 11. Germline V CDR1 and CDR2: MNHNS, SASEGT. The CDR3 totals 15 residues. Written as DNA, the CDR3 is TGTGCCAGCGCCCAGACAGGGGGCTGGAGGACTGAAGCTTTCTTT. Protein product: CASAQTGGWRTEAFF.

The CDR3 is CASSTRTVLAKNIQYF. The CDR3 DNA follows: TGTGCCAGCAGCACCCGGACAGTCCTAGCCAAAAACATTCAGTACTTC. This chain links TRBV7-8 with TRBJ2-4; D is perhaps TRBD1 (6 bases). CDR1 and CDR2 (germline): SGHVS, FQNEAQ. Trimming cost V 5 bases and J 0 bases, with 14 bases left between them. This CDR3 is 16 amino acids long. The whole variable domain, remainder taken from reference TRBV7-8 and TRBJ2-4, is GAGVSQSPRYKVAKRGQDVALRCDPISGHVSLFWYQQALGQGPEFLTYFQNEAQLDKSGLPSDRFFAERPEGSVSTLKIQRTQQEDSAVYLCASSTRTVLAKNIQYFGAGTRLSVL.

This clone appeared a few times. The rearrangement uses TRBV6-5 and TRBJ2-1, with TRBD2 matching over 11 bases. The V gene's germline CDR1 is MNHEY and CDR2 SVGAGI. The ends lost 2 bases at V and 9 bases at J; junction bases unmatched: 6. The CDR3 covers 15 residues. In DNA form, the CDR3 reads TGTGCCAGCAGTTACAGCCTAGCGGGAGGTTTTGAGCAGTTCTTC. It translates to CASSYSLAGGFEQFF.

The CDR3: CASSVTDRGREGYTF. CDR3 DNA: TGTGCCAGCAGCGTCACGGACAGGGGGCGTGAGGGCTACACCTTC. The gene calls are TRBV7-9 and TRBJ1-2, with 11 positions matching TRBD1. The germline CDR1 and CDR2 sequences are SEHNR and FQNEAQ (reference sequence). CDR3 size: 15 residues. V shed 5 bases and J 8 bases; nucleotides not matched to a gene: 10.

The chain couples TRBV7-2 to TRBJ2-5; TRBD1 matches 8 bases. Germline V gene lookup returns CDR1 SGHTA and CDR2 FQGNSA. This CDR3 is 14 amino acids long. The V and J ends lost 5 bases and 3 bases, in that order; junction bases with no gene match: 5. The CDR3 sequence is CASSQDREEETQYF. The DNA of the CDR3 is TGTGCCAGCAGCCAGGACAGGGAGGAAGAGACCCAGTACTTC. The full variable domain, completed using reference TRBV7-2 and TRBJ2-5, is GAGVSQSPSNKVTEKGKDVELRCDPISGHTALYWYRQSLGQGLEFLIYFQGNSAPDKSGLPSDRFSAERTGGSVSTLTIQRTQQEDSAVYLCASSQDREEETQYFGPGTRLLVL.

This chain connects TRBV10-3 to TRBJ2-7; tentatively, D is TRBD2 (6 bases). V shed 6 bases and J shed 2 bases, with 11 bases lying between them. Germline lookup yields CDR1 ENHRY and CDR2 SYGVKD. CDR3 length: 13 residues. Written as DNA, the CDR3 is TGTGCCATCAGCAAGGACTATGCCTACGAGCAGTACTTC. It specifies CAISKDYAYEQYF.

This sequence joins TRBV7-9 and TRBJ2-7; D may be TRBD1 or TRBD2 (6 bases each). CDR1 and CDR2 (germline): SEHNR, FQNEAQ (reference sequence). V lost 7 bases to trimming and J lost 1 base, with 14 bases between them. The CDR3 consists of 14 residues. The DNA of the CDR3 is TGTGCCAGCACCCCGGGGGCCGGGTCCTACGAGCAGTACTTC. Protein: CASTPGAGSYEQYF.

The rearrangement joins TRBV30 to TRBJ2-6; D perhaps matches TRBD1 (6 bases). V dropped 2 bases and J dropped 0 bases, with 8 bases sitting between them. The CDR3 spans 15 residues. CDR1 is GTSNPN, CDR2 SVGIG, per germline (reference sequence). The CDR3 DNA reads TGTGCCTGGAGTAGGGGGTCCTCTGGGGCCAACGTCCTGACTTTC. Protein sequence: CAWSRGSSGANVLTF.

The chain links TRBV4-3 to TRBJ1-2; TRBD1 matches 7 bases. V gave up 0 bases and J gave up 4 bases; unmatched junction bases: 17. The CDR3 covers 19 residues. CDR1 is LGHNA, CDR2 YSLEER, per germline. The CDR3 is CASSQDPLSRGQEPYGYTF. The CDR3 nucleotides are TGCGCCAGCAGCCAAGATCCGCTCTCTCGAGGACAGGAACCCTATGGCTACACCTTC.

The DNA for the CDR3 is TGCAGCGTTGGGCTAGCGGGATACACCGGGGAGCTGTTTTTT. It is translated as CSVGLAGYTGELFF. The J gene is TRBJ2-2, the V gene TRBV29-1; 9 bases align to TRBD2. The CDR3 is made up of 14 amino acids. The germline CDR1 and CDR2 sequences are SQVTM and ANQGSEA. V shed 4 bases and J 3 bases; nucleotides not matched to a gene: 3.

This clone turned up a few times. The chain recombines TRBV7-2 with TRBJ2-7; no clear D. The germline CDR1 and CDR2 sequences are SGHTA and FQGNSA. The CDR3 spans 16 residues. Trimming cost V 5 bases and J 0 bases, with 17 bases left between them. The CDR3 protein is CASSPIIGPSSYEQYF. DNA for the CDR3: TGTGCCAGCAGCCCTATAATTGGGCCGTCCTCCTACGAGCAGTACTTC.

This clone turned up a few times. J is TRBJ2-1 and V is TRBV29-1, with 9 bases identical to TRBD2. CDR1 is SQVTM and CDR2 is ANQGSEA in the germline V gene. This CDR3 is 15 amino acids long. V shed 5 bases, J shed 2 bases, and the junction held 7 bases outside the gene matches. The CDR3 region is CSVTTTSGAYNEQFF. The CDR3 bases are TGCAGCGTTACCACGACTAGCGGAGCCTACAATGAGCAGTTCTTC.

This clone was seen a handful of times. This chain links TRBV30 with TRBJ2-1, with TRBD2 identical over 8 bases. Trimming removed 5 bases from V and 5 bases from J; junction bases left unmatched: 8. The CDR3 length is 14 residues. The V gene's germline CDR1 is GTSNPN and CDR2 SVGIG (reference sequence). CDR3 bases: TGTGCCTGGGGTCAGCGGGGGTGGGACAATGAGCAGTTCTTC. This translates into CAWGQRGWDNEQFF.

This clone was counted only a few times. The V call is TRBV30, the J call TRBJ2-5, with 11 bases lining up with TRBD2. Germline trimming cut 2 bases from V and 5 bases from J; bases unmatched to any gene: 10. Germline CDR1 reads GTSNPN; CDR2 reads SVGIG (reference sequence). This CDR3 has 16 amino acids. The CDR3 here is CAWSLASGRKRETQYF. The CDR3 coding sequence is TGTGCCTGGAGTTTGGCTAGCGGGAGGAAGAGGGAGACCCAGTACTTC.

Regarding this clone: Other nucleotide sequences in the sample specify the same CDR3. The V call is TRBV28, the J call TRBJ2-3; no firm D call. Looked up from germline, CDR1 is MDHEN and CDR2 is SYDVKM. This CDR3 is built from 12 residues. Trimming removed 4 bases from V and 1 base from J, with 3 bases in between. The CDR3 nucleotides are TGTGCCAGCAGTTACGGCACAGATACGCAGTATTTT. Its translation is CASSYGTDTQYF.

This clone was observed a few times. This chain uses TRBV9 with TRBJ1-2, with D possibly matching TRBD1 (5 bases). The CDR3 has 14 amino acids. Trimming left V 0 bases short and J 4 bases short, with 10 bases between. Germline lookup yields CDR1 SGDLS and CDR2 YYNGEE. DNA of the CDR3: TGTGCCAGCAGCGTAGCTCCAGGGACCTATGGCTACACCTTC. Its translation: CASSVAPGTYGYTF.

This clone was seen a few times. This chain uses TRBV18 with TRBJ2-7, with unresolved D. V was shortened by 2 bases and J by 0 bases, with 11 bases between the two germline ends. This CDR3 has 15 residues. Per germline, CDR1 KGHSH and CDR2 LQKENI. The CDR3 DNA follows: TGTGCCAGCTCACCATTGTCAGGTTTCTCCTACGAGCAGTACTTC. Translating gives CASSPLSGFSYEQYF.

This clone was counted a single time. The CDR3 reads CASSWDRGTYEQYF. The CDR3, as DNA: TGTGCCAGCAGCTGGGACAGGGGAACCTACGAGCAGTACTTC. V gene TRBV5-4 combines with J gene TRBJ2-7, with 10 bases fitting TRBD1. This CDR3 contains 14 residues. With V trimmed by 3 bases and J by 2 bases, 2 bases remained unmatched. Germline V lookup: CDR1 SGHNT, CDR2 YYREEE (reference sequence).

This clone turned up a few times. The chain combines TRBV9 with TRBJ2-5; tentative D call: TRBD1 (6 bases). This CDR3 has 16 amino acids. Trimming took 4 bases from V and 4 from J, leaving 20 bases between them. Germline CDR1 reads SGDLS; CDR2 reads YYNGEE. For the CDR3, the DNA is TGTGCCAGCAGCCCCCGGGACACCCTTCGGTCAGAGACCCAGTACTTC. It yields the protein CASSPRDTLRSETQYF.

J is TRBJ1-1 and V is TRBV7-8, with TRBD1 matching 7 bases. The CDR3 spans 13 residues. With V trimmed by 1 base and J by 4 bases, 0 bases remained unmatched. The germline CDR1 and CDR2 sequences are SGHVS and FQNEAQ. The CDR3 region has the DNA TGTGCCAGCAGCTTAGGACAGGGCACTGAAGCTTTCTTT. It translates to CASSLGQGTEAFF.

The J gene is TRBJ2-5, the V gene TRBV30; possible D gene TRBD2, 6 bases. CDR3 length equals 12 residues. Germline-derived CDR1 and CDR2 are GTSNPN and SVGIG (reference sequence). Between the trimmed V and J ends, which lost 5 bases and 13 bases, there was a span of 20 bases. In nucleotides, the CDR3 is TGTGCCTGGGGCGCGTCGGGGACTTTTCTGTACTTC. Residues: CAWGASGTFLYF.

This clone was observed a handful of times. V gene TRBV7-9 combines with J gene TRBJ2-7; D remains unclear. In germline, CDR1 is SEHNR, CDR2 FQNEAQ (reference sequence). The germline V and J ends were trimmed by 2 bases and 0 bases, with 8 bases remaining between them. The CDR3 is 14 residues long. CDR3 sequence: CASSLIGGSYEQYF. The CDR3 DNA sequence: TGTGCCAGCAGCTTAATAGGTGGCTCCTACGAGCAGTACTTC.

The CDR3 coding sequence is TGCAGCGTTCCAGCCGCCCCAGGGGGCTACGAGCAGTACTTC. It encodes CSVPAAPGGYEQYF. The J gene is TRBJ2-7, the V gene TRBV29-1, with 7 bases identical to TRBD1. The CDR3 sequence is 14 residues long. Germline V gene sequence: CDR1 SQVTM, CDR2 ANQGSEA. Germline trimming cut 5 bases from V and 3 bases from J; bases unmatched to any gene: 10.

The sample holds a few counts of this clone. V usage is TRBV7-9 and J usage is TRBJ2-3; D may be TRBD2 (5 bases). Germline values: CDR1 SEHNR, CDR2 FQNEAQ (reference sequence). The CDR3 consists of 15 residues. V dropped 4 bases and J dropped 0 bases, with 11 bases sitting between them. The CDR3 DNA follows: TGTGCCAGCAGCTCTCGGTGGACTAGCACAGATACGCAGTATTTT. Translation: CASSSRWTSTDTQYF. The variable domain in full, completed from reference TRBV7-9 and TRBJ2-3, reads DTGVSQNPRHKITKRGQNVTFRCDPISEHNRLYWYRQTLGQGPEFLTYFQNEAQLEKSRLLSDRFSAERPKGSFSTLEIQRTEQGDSAMYLCASSSRWTSTDTQYFGPGTRLTVL.

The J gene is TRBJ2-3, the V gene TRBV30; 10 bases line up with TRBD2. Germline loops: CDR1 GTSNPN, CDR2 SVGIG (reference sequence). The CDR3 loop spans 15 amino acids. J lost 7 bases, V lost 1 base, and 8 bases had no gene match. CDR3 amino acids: CAWSAPGLALYTQYF. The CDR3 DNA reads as TGTGCCTGGAGTGCCCCGGGACTAGCGCTATATACGCAGTATTTT. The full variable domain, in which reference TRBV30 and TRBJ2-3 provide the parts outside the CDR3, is SQTIHQWPATLVQPVGSPLSLECTVEGTSNPNLYWYRQAAGRGLQLLFYSVGIGQISSEVPQNLSASRPQDRQFILSSKKLLLSDSGFYLCAWSAPGLALYTQYFGPGTRLTVL.

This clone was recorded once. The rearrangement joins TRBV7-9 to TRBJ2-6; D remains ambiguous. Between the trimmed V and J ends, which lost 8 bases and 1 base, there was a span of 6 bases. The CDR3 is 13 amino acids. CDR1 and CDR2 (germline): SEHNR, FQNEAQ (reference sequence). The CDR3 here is CASGVSGANVLTF. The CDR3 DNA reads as TGTGCCAGCGGGGTTTCTGGGGCCAACGTCCTGACTTTC.

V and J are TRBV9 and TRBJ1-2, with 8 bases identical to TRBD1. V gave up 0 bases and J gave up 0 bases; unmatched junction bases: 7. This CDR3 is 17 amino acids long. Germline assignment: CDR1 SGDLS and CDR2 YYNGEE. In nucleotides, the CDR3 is TGTGCCAGCAGCGTAGGACGAAGACAGGGGACTAACTATGGCTACACCTTC. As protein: CASSVGRRQGTNYGYTF.